This is a list of T cell receptor beta chains from one sample in a study of shared clonotypes between healthy human individuals. Using immunoSEQ multiplex PCR, the repertoire was profiled, and TCRdb retains in-frame clones only, with some absent. The profile shows roughly 1,100,000 clones, about 75% of them singletons. The sequencing sample was made of memory CD4+ T cells sorted from blood. All receptors derive from a man between 18 and 29 years old in good health. CDR3s include the opening cysteine and the closing phenylalanine or tryptophan. The D gene is left open where the match is weak. Clone size is stated in some rows and not others, as once, few, many or a class when expanded.

j_gene | abundance | d_gene | v_gene | CDR3nt | CDR3aa
TRBJ2-7 | . | . | TRBV2 | TGTGCCAGCGGGCGCGTGACCTACGAGCAGTACTTC | CASGRVTYEQYF
TRBJ1-2 | . | TRBD1 | TRBV27 | TGTGCCAGCAGTTTGAAGGGGTGGGGACAGGGCATCTATGGCTACACCTTC | CASSLKGWGQGIYGYTF
TRBJ1-6 | . | . | TRBV6-6 | TGTGCCAGCAGTAACCAAGATTCACCCCTCCACTTT | CASSNQDSPLHF
TRBJ2-7 | . | . | TRBV6-1 | TGTGCCAGCAGTGTAATAGCGGAGGGCGAGCAGTACTTC | CASSVIAEGEQYF
TRBJ2-7 | few | . | TRBV30 | TGTGCCTGGAGTTCCCAACGGGGCTACGAGCAGTACTTC | CAWSSQRGYEQYF
TRBJ2-5 | few | . | TRBV11-2 | TGTGCCAGCAGCCCTACCGGACAGATGGGCGAGACCCAGTACTTC | CASSPTGQMGETQYF
TRBJ2-3 | . | TRBD2 | TRBV19 | TGTGCCAGTAGTATAGATGCGGCTAGCGGGAGAGATACGCAGTATTTT | CASSIDAASGRDTQYF
TRBJ1-5 | . | TRBD1 | TRBV7-8 | TGTGCCAGCAGCGTTCGGACAGGCAGTAGCAATCAGCCCCAGCATTTT | CASSVRTGSSNQPQHF
TRBJ1-1 | few | TRBD1 | TRBV19 | TGTGCCAGTAGTTCCCTGGACAGGGTGAACACTGAAGCTTTCTTT | CASSSLDRVNTEAFF
TRBJ2-1 | . | . | TRBV9 | TGTGCCAGCAGCGTAGAACTGGGGGCGGGAGAGCAGTTCTTC | CASSVELGAGEQFF
TRBJ1-2 | . | . | TRBV19 | TGTGCCAGTAGTATTGTGGACGGTAGGGGCTACACCTTC | CASSIVDGRGYTF
TRBJ1-5 | . | . | TRBV5-5 | TGTGCCAGCAGCTTGGTGGAAGGGTATGGCAATCAGCCCCAGCATTTT | CASSLVEGYGNQPQHF
TRBJ2-5 | . | . | TRBV6-1 | TGTGCCAGCAGTGAAGCATTCGGGGGACAAGAGACCCAGTACTTC | CASSEAFGGQETQYF
TRBJ1-1 | . | . | TRBV28 | TGTGCCAGCAGTTTAATCCAGGGAGGGACTGAAGCTTTCTTT | CASSLIQGGTEAFF
TRBJ2-1 | few | TRBD2 | TRBV5-1 | TGCGCCAGCAATGGCGGGAGTAAGTCAAATGAGCAGTTCTTC | CASNGGSKSNEQFF
TRBJ1-2 | . | TRBD1 | TRBV25-1 | TGTGCCAGCAACGACCCGGGACAGCCCTCTAACTATGGCTACACCTTC | CASNDPGQPSNYGYTF
TRBJ1-1 | . | . | TRBV7-2 | TGTGCCAGCAGCCACCTTCTTGAAGCTTTCTTT | CASSHLLEAFF
TRBJ1-2 | . | . | TRBV15 | TGTGCCACCAGCAGAGAAGCATCAGGCTACACCTTC | CATSREASGYTF
TRBJ1-5 | . | . | TRBV12-5 | TGTGCTAGTGGTTTGGATGGGGGACAGCCCCAGCATTTT | CASGLDGGQPQHF
TRBJ1-4 | few | TRBD1 | TRBV9 | TGTGCCAGCAGCGTAGGCAGGGGGAGAAAACTGTTTTTT | CASSVGRGRKLFF
TRBJ1-1 | few | . | TRBV7-8 | TGTGCCAGCAGCCCGGGCAAGAACACTGAAGCTTTCTTT | CASSPGKNTEAFF
TRBJ2-5 | . | . | TRBV18 | TGTGCCAGCTCACCACAGGGTCCCGCAGAGACCCAGTACTTC | CASSPQGPAETQYF
TRBJ2-3 | . | TRBD1 | TRBV5-1 | TGCGCCAGCAGTTCCGGGACAGGGCCAGATACGCAGTATTTT | CASSSGTGPDTQYF
TRBJ2-3 | few | . | TRBV7-8 | TGTGCCAGCAGTCCTCAGGGAGCCAAAAACACAGATACGCAGTATTTT | CASSPQGAKNTDTQYF
TRBJ2-7 | . | . | TRBV2 | TGTGCCAGCAGACCTAATTCACAGGTTGCCGAGCAGTACTTC | CASRPNSQVAEQYF
TRBJ2-3 | . | TRBD1 | TRBV9 | TGTGCCAGCAGCGGGGGACAGCTCACAGATACGCAGTATTTT | CASSGGQLTDTQYF
TRBJ1-2 | . | . | TRBV10-1 | TGCGCCAGCAGTCCGATCCCGGGACCTTATGGCTACACCTTC | CASSPIPGPYGYTF
TRBJ2-1 | . | TRBD1 | TRBV9 | TGTGCCAGCACCTCAGGGACAGGGGGCCGTAATGAGCAGTTCTTC | CASTSGTGGRNEQFF
TRBJ2-1 | . | . | TRBV4-1 | TGCGCCAGCAGCCAAGAAGGGCAGGGGCAGTTCTTC | CASSQEGQGQFF
TRBJ1-1 | . | TRBD1 | TRBV5-1 | TGCGCCAGCAGCCTCCAGGGGGGCACTGAAGCTTTCTTT | CASSLQGGTEAFF
TRBJ2-6 | . | . | TRBV5-1 | TGCGCCAGCAGTCCATCAGGGAGCTCTGGGGCCAACGTCCTGACTTTC | CASSPSGSSGANVLTF
TRBJ2-1 | once | TRBD2 | TRBV5-1 | TGCGCCAGCAGCCGTAGCGGGGAAGGCTACAATGAGCAGTTCTTC | CASSRSGEGYNEQFF
TRBJ1-6 | . | TRBD1 | TRBV5-4 | TGTGCCAGCAGCTCGGAGTGGGACAGGCCCTTTCCTGAGGTCCTCCACTTT | CASSSEWDRPFPEVLHF
TRBJ2-1 | . | . | TRBV28 | TGTGCCAACTCGAGGGGGGTTTACAATGAGCAGTTCTTC | CANSRGVYNEQFF
TRBJ2-7 | . | TRBD1 | TRBV5-4 | TGTGCCAGCAGCCAGACAGGGGGAGGGTTCGAGCAGTACTTC | CASSQTGGGFEQYF
TRBJ2-5 | . | TRBD1 | TRBV5-4 | TGTGCCAGCAGCTCTGCACAGGGGCGCGAGACCCAGTACTTC | CASSSAQGRETQYF
TRBJ1-1 | few | . | TRBV4-1 | TGCGCCAGCAGCCAAGGACAGAAGAACACTGAAGCTTTCTTT | CASSQGQKNTEAFF
TRBJ1-5 | . | . | TRBV10-1 | TGCGCCAGCAGTGAGACGGGAGCGGGGCAGCCCCAGCATTTT | CASSETGAGQPQHF
TRBJ2-1 | . | . | TRBV28 | TGTGCCAGCAGTACGACCCCGCTTGGGGGGGCATCTTGGAATGAGCAGTTCTTC | CASSTTPLGGASWNEQFF
TRBJ1-6 | . | TRBD1 | TRBV6-5 | TGTGCCACCACAGGGGGTTCCTATAATTCACCCCTCCACTTT | CATTGGSYNSPLHF
TRBJ1-2 | . | . | TRBV4-1 | TGCGCCAGCAGCCACCCGTTCGACGGCAACTATGGCTACACCTTC | CASSHPFDGNYGYTF
TRBJ2-2 | once | TRBD2 | TRBV7-6 | TGTGCCAGCAGCTTAGTAGTTCTAGCGGGAGCCGGGGAGCTGTTTTTT | CASSLVVLAGAGELFF
TRBJ2-7 | . | TRBD2 | TRBV6-1 | TGTGCCAGCAGTGAAAGTAGCGGGGGGGTCGGCGAGCAGTACTTC | CASSESSGGVGEQYF
TRBJ2-1 | . | . | TRBV2 | TGTGCCAGCAGTCCTGATATTGGTGAGCAGTTCTTC | CASSPDIGEQFF
TRBJ1-6 | . | . | TRBV30 | TGTGCCTGGACTGGACAGAACCTTAATTCACCCCTCCACTTT | CAWTGQNLNSPLHF
TRBJ1-5 | . | . | TRBV5-5 | TGTGCCAGCAGTCGTGGGGGGCCGTCTCAGCCCCAGCATTTT | CASSRGGPSQPQHF
TRBJ2-1 | once | TRBD1 | TRBV10-3 | TGTGCCATCAGTGAGTCGAATTCAGGGGGCAATGAGCAGTTCTTC | CAISESNSGGNEQFF